Below, one T cell receptor beta chain is given with its context. Antigen: not known. V was pared by 7 bases and J by 6 bases, with 13 bases of the junction left unmatched. CDR3 length: 16 amino acids. The germline V gene has CDR1 LNHDA and CDR2 SQIVND (reference sequence). This specimen comes from a study of vaccination effects on CD4 cells after COVID-19. Study results and caveats: By a late point after vaccination, infection- and vaccine-induced clones had shrunk markedly through clonal contraction.

Generated by immunoSEQ multiplex PCR, the TCRdb table keeps only in-frame clones and is missing some. The repertoire holds 70,000 to 75,000 clones, with around 76% as singletons. Antigen-specific CD4+ T cells were expanded with viral peptide pools in the ViraFEST assay before sequencing. Following a roughly eleven-day culture, CD4+ T cells were purified. Having tested negative for nucleocapsid antibodies, the vaccine recipients showed no prior SARS-CoV-2 infection. They grew 2 million to 2.5 million PBMC in each well, adding 10 IU/ml IL-2 and about 9.9 ug/ml peptides. IL-2 medium took the place of half the medium on both days 3 and 7.

The receptor was isolated from a human donor who received a COVID-19 vaccine. V usage is TRBV19 and J usage is TRBJ1-5, with 9 bases lining up with TRBD1. Sequenced here: CD4+ T cells from PBMCs cultured with HCoV-OC43 spike peptides, sampled before COVID-19 vaccination. Subset meaning: HCoV-OC43 spike overlapping peptide pool stimulation. In DNA, the CDR3 is TGTGCCAGTAACCAAAACACAGGGGGCAGGCCTCAGCCCCAGCATTTT. Its protein product is CASNQNTGGRPQPQHF.